Below, 18 T cell receptor beta chains from the same sample are listed, as sequenced in a study of human T cells and chemical hapten exposure. This sample's time point: pre-sensitization, week 0. Treatment noted: therapeutic diphenylcyclopropenone sensitization with weekly scalp DPC. TCRdb itself ran the RACE reads through MiXCR, one entry per CDR3 protein. This sample has over 300,000 distinct CDR3 sequences; more than 4.5% occur once, and the top ten carry approximately 2.4%. The starting material was whole blood, obtained in connection with sensitization to the hapten diphenylcyclopropenone (DPC). The receptors were gathered from a woman aged 45-65 years with alopecia areata. Some clones in this sample may be carry-over from other donors' samples.

CDR3 in amino acids: CASSPAAGAETQYF. The CDR3 nucleotides read TGTGCCAGCTCCCCCGCGGCGGGGGCAGAGACCCAGTACTTC. The chain is built from TRBV18 and TRBJ2-5; D is possibly TRBD2 (7 bases). The germline V and J ends were trimmed by 6 bases and 4 bases, with 15 bases remaining between them. Germline-derived CDR1 and CDR2 are KGHSH and LQKENI. CDR3 size: 14 residues. The full variable domain, its missing parts supplied by reference TRBV18 and TRBJ2-5, is NAGVMQNPRHLVRRRGQEARLRCSPMKGHSHVYWYRQLPEEGLKFMVYLQKENIIDESGMPKERFSAEFPKEGPSILRIQQVVRGDSAAYFCASSPAAGAETQYFGPGTRLLVL.

This clonotype was seen many times. The genes are TRBV5-4 and TRBJ2-7; 8 nucleotides agree with TRBD1. V was pared by 3 bases and J by 2 bases, with 7 bases of the junction left unmatched. This CDR3 has 15 amino acids. Germline V gene sequence: CDR1 SGHNT, CDR2 YYREEE (reference sequence). CDR3 residues: CASSSIGTGTYEQYF. The CDR3 DNA reads as TGTGCCAGCAGCTCGATCGGGACAGGTACCTACGAGCAGTACTTC. The full variable domain, completed using reference TRBV5-4 and TRBJ2-7, is ETGVTQSPTHLIKTRGQQVTLRCSSQSGHNTVSWYQQALGQGPQFIFQYYREEENGRGNFPPRFSGLQFPNYSSELNVNALELDDSALYLCASSSIGTGTYEQYFGPGTRLTVT.

CDR3: CASSQERWGQGGALFF. The CDR3 DNA reads TGTGCCAGCAGCCAAGAAAGATGGGGACAGGGAGGAGCGCTGTTTTTT. The V gene is TRBV3-1, the J gene TRBJ1-4, with 9 bases matching TRBD1. The CDR3 is made up of 16 amino acids. CDR1 and CDR2 from the germline V gene are LGHDT and YNNKEL (reference sequence). Trimming at V came to 0 bases and at J to 14 bases, leaving 13 bases not matched to a gene.

This clonotype was observed at least ten times. The CDR3 here is CAIDPPIPEQYF. CDR3 DNA: TGCGCCATTGACCCACCGATCCCGGAGCAGTACTTC. The chain joins TRBV4-1 to TRBJ2-7; D uncertain. V dropped 10 bases and J dropped 7 bases, with 17 bases sitting between them. CDR1 MGHRA and CDR2 YSYEKL come from the germline V gene. The CDR3 spans 12 residues.

The gene calls are TRBV28 and TRBJ2-7, with TRBD2 matching over 10 bases. The junction had 5 bases not matched to a gene; V was cut back by 3 bases and J by 0 bases. CDR1 is MDHEN, CDR2 SYDVKM, per germline. CDR3 length: 16 amino acids. The CDR3 spells CASSLSTSGNSYEQYF. The CDR3 nucleotides read TGTGCCAGCAGTTTGTCTACTAGCGGGAACTCCTACGAGCAGTACTTC.

About this clonotype itself: A read error is likely, as this CDR3 ends without the conserved phenylalanine or tryptophan. V and J are TRBV15 and TRBJ1-1; D gene uncertain. This CDR3 is 12 amino acids long. V gave up 3 bases and J gave up 11 bases, with 13 bases separating them. Germline V gene data show CDR1 as LNHNV and CDR2 as YYDKDF (reference sequence). CDR3: CATSSRTKEAFL. CDR3 nucleotides: TGTGCCACCAGCAGCCGTACCAAGGAGGCTTTCCTT.

This clonotype occurred a few times. The chain links TRBV16 to TRBJ1-6, with 10 bases matching TRBD1. This CDR3 has 15 amino acids. V shed 2 bases and J 9 bases; nucleotides not matched to a gene: 4. CDR1 KGHSY and CDR2 FQNENV come from the germline V gene. Here the CDR3 DNA reads TGTGCCAGCAGCCAAGCGGGACAGGGGAGTTCACCCCTCCACTTT. This translates into CASSQAGQGSSPLHF.

This clonotype was picked up many times. V is TRBV23-1 and J is TRBJ2-6; D is uncertain. TRBV23-1 counts as an open reading frame of uncertain function. CDR3 size: 12 residues. V was pared by 11 bases and J by 4 bases, with 9 bases between. Here the CDR3 reads CASHDGANVLTF. The CDR3 nucleotides are TGCGCCTCCCACGACGGGGCCAACGTCCTGACTTTC.

The chain combines TRBV20-1 with TRBJ2-7; no reliable D call. CDR1 is DFQATT and CDR2 is SNEGSKA in the germline V gene (reference sequence). This CDR3 has 12 amino acids. The V gene lost 5 bases and the J gene lost 2 bases, with 10 bases spanning the gap. This chain's CDR3 is CSARGFTYEQYF. CDR3 coding DNA: TGCAGTGCTCGTGGGTTTACCTACGAGCAGTACTTC.

The sample holds many counts of this clonotype. The rearrangement joins TRBV5-4 to TRBJ2-3; 7 bases are a match to TRBD2. This CDR3 has 15 amino acids. Germline CDR1 is SGHNT and CDR2 is YYREEE (reference sequence). Trimming removed 4 bases from V and 1 base from J; junction bases left unmatched: 6. CDR3 residues: CASSVERGGTDTQYF. The CDR3 bases are TGTGCCAGCAGCGTAGAGCGGGGTGGCACAGATACGCAGTATTTT.

There are a few counts of this clonotype. V usage is TRBV29-1 and J usage is TRBJ1-2; D may be TRBD1 (6 bases). In germline, CDR1 is SQVTM, CDR2 ANQGSEA. This CDR3 is 12 amino acids long. Trimming shortened V by 5 bases and J by 7 bases, and 14 bases separated the two germline ends. In DNA form, the CDR3 reads TGCAGCGTTTTACAGGGAGAGGCTGGCTACACCTTC. It codes for CSVLQGEAGYTF.

The V and J genes are TRBV10-3 and TRBJ2-7; TRBD2 is a possible D gene (6 bases). Trimming stripped 2 bases from V and 5 bases from J, with 19 bases between. Germline V gene lookup returns CDR1 ENHRY and CDR2 SYGVKD. This CDR3 region has 16 residues. CDR3 sequence (DNA): TGTGCCATCAGTGAGCATTGGGGAGCGGGCTCGGACGAGCAGTACTTC. Translated, it gives CAISEHWGAGSDEQYF.

The chain is built from TRBV28 and TRBJ1-1; TRBD1 might be the D (6 bases). Germline-derived CDR1 and CDR2 are MDHEN and SYDVKM. The CDR3 is 12 residues long. Trimming took 8 bases from V and 6 from J, leaving 13 bases between them. The chain's CDR3 is CASRTGPPEAFF. The CDR3 region has the DNA TGTGCCAGCCGTACAGGGCCCCCTGAAGCTTTCTTT.

The gene calls are TRBV20-1 and TRBJ1-2; the D is unclear. Looked up from germline, CDR1 is DFQATT and CDR2 is SNEGSKA (reference sequence). This CDR3 has 14 residues. V was clipped by 1 base and J by 7 bases, with 16 bases between them. The CDR3 sequence: CSARVPLNGLGYTF. The CDR3 DNA is TGCAGTGCTAGAGTCCCTCTCAATGGGCTTGGCTACACCTTC.

This clonotype was recorded at least ten times. The rearrangement joins TRBV28 to TRBJ2-7; D possibly uses TRBD1 or TRBD2 (6 bases each). V dropped 6 bases and J dropped 1 base, with 16 bases sitting between them. This CDR3 is 15 amino acids long. Per the germline V gene, CDR1 is MDHEN and CDR2 is SYDVKM. CDR3 loop: CASSSSGGPSYEQYF. The CDR3 DNA is TGTGCCAGCAGCTCGTCCGGGGGCCCGTCCTACGAGCAGTACTTC. Using reference TRBV28 and TRBJ2-7 for the parts outside the CDR3, the full variable domain is DVKVTQSSRYLVKRTGEKVFLECVQDMDHENMFWYRQDPGLGLRLIYFSYDVKMKEKGDIPEGYSVSREKKERFSLILESASTNQTSMYLCASSSSGGPSYEQYFGPGTRLTVT.

This clonotype came up a few times. The chain couples TRBV4-2 to TRBJ1-3; 7 nucleotides match TRBD1. CDR1 and CDR2 from the germline V gene are LGHNA and YNFKEQ. The CDR3 has 16 residues. The ends lost 1 base at V and 3 bases at J; junction bases unmatched: 6. CDR3 residues: CASSQVGQGVGNTIYF. CDR3 sequence (DNA): TGTGCCAGCAGCCAAGTCGGTCAGGGGGTTGGAAACACCATATATTTT.

This clonotype was detected many times. The rearrangement joins TRBV5-1 to TRBJ2-3; D perhaps matches TRBD2 (6 bases). Germline V lookup: CDR1 SGHRS, CDR2 YFSETQ. The CDR3 runs 16 residues. V was clipped by 1 base and J by 0 bases, with 12 bases between them. CDR3 in amino acids: CASSLKTRASTDTQYF. The CDR3 bases are TGCGCCAGCAGCTTGAAGACTAGAGCTAGCACAGATACGCAGTATTTT.

This clonotype was picked up many times. This chain connects TRBV7-9 to TRBJ1-1, with D uncertain. V lost 1 base and J lost 12, with 15 bases in between. Germline CDR1 and CDR2: SEHNR and FQNEAQ (reference sequence). This CDR3 contains 13 residues. DNA of the CDR3: TGTGCCAGCAGCTTAGGGTCAGGCCGAGGAACTTTCTTT. Translated: CASSLGSGRGTFF.